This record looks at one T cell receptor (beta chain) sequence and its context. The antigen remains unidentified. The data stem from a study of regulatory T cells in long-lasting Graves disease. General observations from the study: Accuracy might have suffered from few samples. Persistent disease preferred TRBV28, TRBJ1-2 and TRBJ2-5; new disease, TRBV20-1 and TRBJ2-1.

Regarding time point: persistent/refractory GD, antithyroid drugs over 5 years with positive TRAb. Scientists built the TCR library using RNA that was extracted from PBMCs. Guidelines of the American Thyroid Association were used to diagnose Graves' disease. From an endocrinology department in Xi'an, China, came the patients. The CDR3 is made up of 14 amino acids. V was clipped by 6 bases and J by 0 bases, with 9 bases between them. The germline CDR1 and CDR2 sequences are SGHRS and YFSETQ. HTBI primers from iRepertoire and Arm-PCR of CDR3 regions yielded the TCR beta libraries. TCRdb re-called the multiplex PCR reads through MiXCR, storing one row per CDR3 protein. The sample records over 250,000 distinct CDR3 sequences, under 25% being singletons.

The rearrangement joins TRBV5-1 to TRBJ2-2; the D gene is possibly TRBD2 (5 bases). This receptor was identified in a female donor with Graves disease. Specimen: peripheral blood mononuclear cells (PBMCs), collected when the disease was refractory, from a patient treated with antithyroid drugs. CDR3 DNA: TGCGCCAGCATAGGACTTCCGAACACCGGGGAGCTGTTTTTT. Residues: CASIGLPNTGELFF.